The 25 T cell receptor beta chains presented below share a single source sample, sequenced in a study of blood T cells in healthy people across ages. Next came a second PCR, run for about 7 to 12 cycles, which used a sample-barcoded 5' primer along with a J-beta primer mix. TCRdb called the 5' RACE reads again in MiXCR, with one record for every CDR3 protein. The sample yields some 780,000 distinct CDR3 sequences, roughly 50% seen once. Sequencing was carried out using blood. The receptor set was obtained from a middle-aged man in good health.

The V and J genes are TRBV5-1 and TRBJ2-5, with D perhaps matching TRBD1 (5 bases). V lost 4 bases to trimming and J lost 5 bases, with 18 bases between them. Germline CDR1 SGHRS, CDR2 YFSETQ. CDR3 length: 15 residues. CDR3 DNA sequence: TGCGCCAGCAGCGGGTCACAATCACCAGGGGAGACCCAGTACTTC. Protein: CASSGSQSPGETQYF. The full variable domain, rest sourced from reference TRBV5-1 and TRBJ2-5, is KAGVTQTPRYLIKTRGQQVTLSCSPISGHRSVSWYQQTPGQGLQFLFEYFSETQRNKGNFPGRFSGRQFSNSRSEMNVSTLELGDSALYLCASSGSQSPGETQYFGPGTRLLVL.

The rearrangement joins TRBV6-6 to TRBJ2-4; possibly TRBD1 for D (6 bases). The CDR3 spans 17 residues. CDR1 and CDR2 (germline): MNHNY, SVGAGI (reference sequence). Trimming took off 2 bases at V and 1 base at J, with 15 bases between the two ends. CDR3 protein: CASSYPGTLGAKNIQYF. The CDR3 region has the DNA TGTGCCAGCAGTTACCCCGGGACACTAGGGGCCAAAAACATTCAGTACTTC.

This sequence joins TRBV6-2 or TRBV6-3 and TRBJ2-5, with 10 bases identical to TRBD2. The CDR3 consists of 15 residues. Germline-derived CDR1 and CDR2 are MNHEY and SVGEGT. The V gene end was trimmed by 3 bases and the J gene end by 9 bases; junction bases not matched to a gene: 10. The CDR3 sequence: CASSYLAGDFVAQYF. CDR3 DNA sequence: TGTGCCAGCAGTTATCTAGCGGGGGATTTCGTTGCCCAGTACTTC.

This chain links TRBV30 with TRBJ2-1, with D perhaps assigned TRBD1 or TRBD2 (5 bases each). V was cut by 2 bases and J by 6 bases, with 17 bases left in between. The CDR3 runs 15 residues. Germline CDR1 GTSNPN, CDR2 SVGIG (reference sequence). DNA for the CDR3: TGTGCCTGGAGTACGGGGCGAGGTTCTGGCAATGAGCAGTTCTTC. Translated: CAWSTGRGSGNEQFF.

The chain couples TRBV10-3 to TRBJ2-5; the D gene is possibly TRBD2 (6 bases). Trimming cost V 7 bases and J 5 bases, with 17 bases left between them. CDR1 ENHRY and CDR2 SYGVKD come from the germline V gene. CDR3 size: 14 residues. The DNA for the CDR3 is TGTGCCATCAATGATAGCGGTACTCAGGAGACCCAGTACTTC. Translated, it gives CAINDSGTQETQYF.

This clonotype was detected only a few times. The V gene is TRBV9, the J gene TRBJ2-7; 11 bases are a match to TRBD2. The junction had 8 bases not matched to a gene; V was cut back by 2 bases and J by 1 base. This CDR3 has 17 residues. Germline CDR1 SGDLS, CDR2 YYNGEE. This CDR3 reads CASSVGSGRAGSYEQYF. The CDR3 DNA sequence: TGTGCCAGCAGCGTTGGTAGCGGGAGGGCCGGGTCCTACGAGCAGTACTTC.

This clonotype was counted a few times. The chain employs TRBV2 and TRBJ2-6; TRBD1 matches 7 bases. Germline CDR1 SNHLY, CDR2 FYNNEI. There are 16 residues in the CDR3. V was clipped by 11 bases and J by 0 bases; unmatched bases: 10. CDR3 loop: CAGRGQAVSGANVLTF. The CDR3 DNA reads as TGTGCCGGAAGGGGGCAAGCGGTCTCTGGGGCCAACGTCCTGACTTTC.

The chain is built from TRBV7-9 and TRBJ2-3; D may be TRBD2 (5 bases). This CDR3 spans 12 amino acids. Between the trimmed V and J ends, which lost 4 bases and 5 bases, there was a span of 7 bases. CDR1 SEHNR and CDR2 FQNEAQ come from the germline V gene (reference sequence). The DNA for the CDR3 is TGTGCCAGCAGCTGGGAGAGAGATACGCAGTATTTT. This gives the protein CASSWERDTQYF.

The V call is TRBV15, the J call TRBJ2-1, with 9 nucleotides matching TRBD2. V dropped 0 bases and J dropped 4; count of bases not matched to a gene: 4. This CDR3 comprises 16 residues. The germline CDR1 and CDR2 sequences are LNHNV and YYDKDF (reference sequence). The CDR3 here is CATSREVAGAYNEQFF. Written as DNA, the CDR3 is TGTGCCACCAGCAGAGAGGTAGCGGGAGCATACAATGAGCAGTTCTTC.

The CDR3: CASSLAGGSGINEQFF. For the CDR3, the DNA is TGCGCCAGCAGCTTGGCGGGAGGTAGCGGCATCAATGAGCAGTTCTTC. This chain links TRBV5-1 with TRBJ2-1; the match to TRBD2 covers 7 bases. Germline V gives CDR1 SGHRS, CDR2 YFSETQ. Trimming removed 0 bases from V and 6 bases from J; junction bases left unmatched: 9. This CDR3 has 16 residues.

This clonotype showed up just a few times. J is TRBJ2-3 and V is TRBV4-2, with a possible D match to TRBD1 (6 bases). From germline, CDR1 is LGHNA and CDR2 YNFKEQ. The CDR3 consists of 16 residues. V gave up 1 base and J gave up 6 bases, with 17 bases separating them. The CDR3: CASSQGVGQTFDTQYF. CDR3 nucleotides: TGTGCCAGCAGCCAAGGGGTAGGACAGACCTTTGATACGCAGTATTTT.

The CDR3 here is CASSRMAGNQETQYF. CDR3 DNA sequence: TGTGCCAGCAGCCGAATGGCGGGGAATCAAGAGACCCAGTACTTC. This chain links TRBV7-2 with TRBJ2-5; TRBD2 is a possible D gene (6 bases). The CDR3 sequence is 15 residues long. Trimming pared 5 bases from V and 2 bases from J, leaving 15 bases between. Germline V gene data show CDR1 as SGHTA and CDR2 as FQGNSA. Together with reference TRBV7-2 and TRBJ2-5, the CDR3 gives the full variable domain: GAGVSQSPSNKVTEKGKDVELRCDPISGHTALYWYRQSLGQGLEFLIYFQGNSAPDKSGLPSDRFSAERTGGSVSTLTIQRTQQEDSAVYLCASSRMAGNQETQYFGPGTRLLVL.

This rearrangement joins TRBV29-1 to TRBJ2-5; D is perhaps TRBD1 or TRBD2 (6 bases each). CDR3 length: 13 amino acids. Germline assignment: CDR1 SQVTM and CDR2 ANQGSEA. Trimming took 6 bases from V and 5 from J, leaving 16 bases between them. CDR3 protein: CSVGTIRGETQYF. CDR3 in DNA: TGCAGCGTAGGGACAATCCGGGGGGAGACCCAGTACTTC.

V is TRBV29-1 and J is TRBJ1-2, with a tentative D call TRBD1 (5 bases). CDR3 size: 16 residues. Trimming took off 3 bases at V and 5 bases at J, with 22 bases between the two ends. CDR1 and CDR2 from the germline V gene are SQVTM and ANQGSEA. For the CDR3, the DNA is TGCAGCGTTGAGCCAGGGATTGAGGGGTCATTGTATGGCTACACCTTC. Its translation: CSVEPGIEGSLYGYTF.

This chain uses TRBV4-1 with TRBJ2-1; D uncertain. The CDR3 extends over 16 amino acids. Germline CDR1 MGHRA, CDR2 YSYEKL. V lost 0 bases and J lost 1, with 10 bases in between. The CDR3 DNA reads TGCGCCAGCAGCCAAGAACCAGTTAATTCCTACAATGAGCAGTTCTTC. Amino acid sequence: CASSQEPVNSYNEQFF.

The chain links TRBV29-1 to TRBJ2-3; D gene unclear. CDR1 and CDR2 from the germline V gene are SQVTM and ANQGSEA. The CDR3 length is 10 residues. V lost 7 bases to trimming and J lost 7 bases, with 9 bases between them. CDR3 sequence: CSDYPNTQYF. The DNA of the CDR3 is TGCAGCGACTACCCCAATACGCAGTATTTT.

This sequence joins TRBV12-3 or TRBV12-4 and TRBJ1-5; D possibly corresponds to TRBD1 (5 bases). V was cut by 8 bases and J by 7 bases, with 15 bases left in between. CDR3 size: 13 residues. The CDR3: CASDFQGVQPQHF. CDR3 coding DNA: TGTGCCAGCGATTTTCAAGGGGTGCAGCCCCAGCATTTT.

J is TRBJ2-1 and V is TRBV7-3, with 10 nucleotides matching TRBD2. The germline V gene encodes CDR1 SGHTA and CDR2 FQGTGA. The CDR3 is 17 residues long. Unmatched junction bases numbered 4, after V lost 1 base and J lost 1 base. CDR3 coding DNA: TGTGCCAGCAGCTTAATGGCTAGCGGGAGTTCCTACAATGAGCAGTTCTTC. Protein: CASSLMASGSSYNEQFF.

This clonotype was counted once. This rearrangement joins TRBV20-1 to TRBJ1-1; D might be TRBD1 (6 bases). This CDR3 has 15 amino acids. V was pared by 0 bases and J by 4 bases, with 15 bases between. The V gene's germline CDR1 is DFQATT and CDR2 SNEGSKA (reference sequence). CDR3 loop: CSARDHSQGGTEAFF. Here the CDR3 DNA reads TGCAGTGCTAGAGATCACTCACAGGGTGGCACTGAAGCTTTCTTT.

The chain is built from TRBV6-5 and TRBJ2-5; D unresolved. Germline CDR1 reads MNHEY; CDR2 reads SVGAGI. The CDR3 sequence is 12 residues long. Trimming took off 6 bases at V and 4 bases at J, with 9 bases between the two ends. For the CDR3, the DNA is TGTGCCAGCAGGAGGTCCGGAGAGACCCAGTACTTC. Its protein product is CASRRSGETQYF.

This clonotype was seen only a few times. CDR3: CSATSDRGWELFF. CDR3 in DNA: TGCAGCGCGACATCGGACCGGGGATGGGAGCTGTTTTTT. The chain links TRBV29-1 to TRBJ2-2; D perhaps matches TRBD2 (5 bases). The ends were cut back, 7 bases at V and 9 bases at J, with 18 bases in the middle. The CDR3 is made up of 13 amino acids. Germline V gene data show CDR1 as SQVTM and CDR2 as ANQGSEA.

The chain combines TRBV12-3 or TRBV12-4 with TRBJ1-2; TRBD1 matches 10 bases. The V gene end was trimmed by 5 bases and the J gene end by 7 bases; junction bases not matched to a gene: 7. The CDR3 sequence is 14 residues long. For the CDR3, the DNA is TGTGCCAGCAGTAGAGACAGGGGGCTGGGTGGCTACACCTTC. Translated, it gives CASSRDRGLGGYTF.

With respect to this clonotype: This clone may be a read error of a much larger clone one base away. The V gene is TRBV4-3, the J gene TRBJ1-1; 7 nucleotides align to TRBD1. This CDR3 spans 17 amino acids. Per germline, CDR1 LGHNA and CDR2 YSLEER. V lost 1 base and J lost 4; bases outside the gene matches: 12. CDR3 loop: CASSQGVNRGLVTEAFF. The CDR3 nucleotides read TGCGCCAGCAGCCAAGGCGTTAATAGGGGGCTCGTCACTGAAGCTTTCTTT.

This clonotype was detected only a few times. This chain connects TRBV6-2 or TRBV6-3 to TRBJ1-2, with 7 nucleotides matching TRBD1. Germline loops: CDR1 MNHEY, CDR2 SVGEGT. The CDR3 covers 14 residues. With V trimmed by 6 bases and J by 4 bases, 8 bases remained unmatched. DNA for the CDR3: TGTGCCAGCAGCTATGGACAGGAGACCTATGGCTACACCTTC. It yields the protein CASSYGQETYGYTF.

This clonotype showed up just a few times. This rearrangement joins TRBV4-3 to TRBJ2-3, with D unclear. V was pared by 5 bases and J by 2 bases, with 14 bases between. This CDR3 is built from 15 residues. The germline CDR1 and CDR2 sequences are LGHNA and YSLEER. The CDR3 protein is CASSSQKTNTDTQYF. CDR3 nucleotides: TGCGCCAGCAGCTCCCAAAAAACAAACACAGATACGCAGTATTTT.